This T cell receptor beta chain was found in a study of blood T cell repertoires in COVID-19. Original analysis: Amplified reference gene primers provided the basis for estimating nucleated cell counts. Libraries were prepared by immunoSEQ multiplex PCR; TCRdb keeps only in-frame clonotypes and omits some of them. V, J and clone size are those of that table, while D and trimming were read from the DNA. Among approximately 300,000 clones listed, approximately 85% were seen once. V lost 2 bases, J lost 4 bases, and 22 bases lay in between. This CDR3 has 18 amino acids. Germline values: CDR1 MRHNA, CDR2 SNTAGT.

The source of this sequence is a human donor with COVID-19, enrolled during active disease. The donor label of this sample is uncertain. The chain is built from TRBV6-4 and TRBJ2-3; no clear D. The sequenced sample consisted of peripheral blood. CDR3 sequence (DNA): TGTGCCAGCAGTGACGGAGTCCCGTTGACGTTAAATCCAGATACGCAGTATTTT. Translating gives CASSDGVPLTLNPDTQYF.